The 2 T cell receptor beta chains given below trace back to one sample, sequenced in a study of T-cell reconstitution after alpha-beta-depleted transplantation in children. The TCRbeta library was prepared with unique molecular identifiers. TCRdb re-analysed the PCR reads in MiXCR, keeping a single row per CDR3 protein. The data hold fewer than 1 million distinct CDR3 sequences, with about 16% observed a single time. The input for sequencing was PBMCs, mostly from graft donor cells, taken 360 days after TCRalphabeta/CD19-depleted stem cell transplant. The source is a male patient younger than 18 who had a stem cell transplant for acute lymphoblastic leukemia, so the T cells may come from the graft donor.

This clonotype showed up just a few times. The J gene is TRBJ1-5, the V gene TRBV25-1; the D gene is possibly TRBD1 (5 bases). CDR1 and CDR2 from the germline V gene are MGHDK and SYGVNS. The CDR3 spans 15 residues. Trimming stripped 2 bases from V and 3 bases from J, with 11 bases between. DNA of the CDR3: TGTGCCAGCAGTGAACGGGGCAATGACAATCAGCCCCAGCATTTT. Residues: CASSERGNDNQPQHF.

The chain joins TRBV19 to TRBJ2-5; 11 bases line up with TRBD2. Germline CDR1 is LNHDA and CDR2 is SQIVND (reference sequence). The CDR3 loop spans 15 amino acids. The V segment lost 3 bases and the J segment 2 bases; nucleotides outside the gene matches: 2. The CDR3: CASSIRTSGQETQYF. In nucleotides, the CDR3 is TGTGCCAGTAGTATCCGGACTAGCGGGCAAGAGACCCAGTACTTC.